This paragraph reports one TCR beta chain. CDR1 and CDR2 from the germline V gene are MNHEY and SVGAGI. This CDR3 spans 14 amino acids. With V trimmed by 6 bases and J by 5 bases, 7 bases remained unmatched. These data are taken from a study of blood T cell repertoires in COVID-19. Per the original data handling: The authors estimated nucleated cell counts from reference gene primer amplification. The assay was immunoSEQ multiplex PCR, and TCRdb's table has in-frame clones only and misses some. The V and J calls and clone size were taken over from that table, and D and trimming were inferred from the DNA. The repertoire holds approximately 120,000 clones, around 80% seen once, with 10% to 11% in the top ten.

The J gene is TRBJ1-1, the V gene TRBV6-5; 9 nucleotides line up with TRBD1. Sequenced: peripheral blood. This receptor was obtained from a human donor in a cohort sampled during active COVID-19. In DNA, the CDR3 is TGTGCCAGCAGCTTACAGGGGGCTTGGACTGAAGCTTTCTTT. Residues: CASSLQGAWTEAFF.